These 8 T cell receptor beta chains share one sample of origin, sequenced in a study of blood T cell repertoires in COVID-19. Sequencing used immunoSEQ multiplex PCR; TCRdb keeps in-frame clones, though not all of them. Of over 60,000 clones detected, approximately 90% appear once; the ten largest clones hold roughly 2.6%. The sequenced sample was peripheral blood. The source is a man aged 70 or older with active or convalescent COVID-19.

The chain has TRBV15 and TRBJ2-1; 8 nucleotides line up with TRBD2. V shed 5 bases and J 5 bases; nucleotides not matched to a gene: 8. The CDR3 is made up of 15 amino acids. Germline assignment: CDR1 LNHNV and CDR2 YYDKDF (reference sequence). The CDR3 reads CATSGLADHNNEQFF. CDR3 nucleotides: TGTGCCACCAGCGGACTAGCCGATCATAACAATGAGCAGTTCTTC.

The chain recombines TRBV20-1 with TRBJ1-6, with unresolved D. The CDR3 has 11 residues. The ends were cut back, 6 bases at V and 9 bases at J, with 9 bases in the middle. From germline, CDR1 is DFQATT and CDR2 SNEGSKA (reference sequence). CDR3 in amino acids: CSAVGSSPLHF. The CDR3 DNA follows: TGCAGTGCGGTAGGGAGTTCACCCCTCCACTTT.

This clone occurred once. The genes are TRBV3-1 (or the pseudogene TRBV3-2) and TRBJ1-1; tentatively, D is TRBD1 (5 bases). Per germline, CDR1 LGHDT and CDR2 YNNKEL (reference sequence). V lost 5 bases and J 2 bases, leaving 9 bases between the germline ends. This CDR3 has 13 amino acids. DNA of the CDR3: TGTGCCAGCAGCTCAGGGTTCAACACTGAAGCTTTCTTT. Translating gives CASSSGFNTEAFF.

V is TRBV19 and J is TRBJ1-5; D is possibly TRBD1 (6 bases). CDR1 is LNHDA, CDR2 SQIVND, per germline (reference sequence). The CDR3 extends over 13 amino acids. The CDR3 sequence: CATGSGSNQPQHF. CDR3 DNA sequence: TGTGCTACAGGGTCAGGTAGCAATCAGCCCCAGCATTTT.

CDR3 DNA: TGTGCCAGCAGTTTAGATCTAGAGGGTGGTCAGCCCCAGCATTTT. It encodes CASSLDLEGGQPQHF. The rearrangement joins TRBV28 to TRBJ1-5; the D is unclear. This CDR3 spans 15 amino acids. Germline V gene data show CDR1 as MDHEN and CDR2 as SYDVKM. Trimming took 2 bases from V and 6 from J, leaving 14 bases between them.

This clone was counted many times. CDR3 nucleotide sequence: TGTGCCAGCAGCTTAGGACGACAGACGAACACCGGGGAGCTGTTTTTT. It codes for CASSLGRQTNTGELFF. The V call is TRBV7-9, the J call TRBJ2-2; D perhaps matches TRBD1 (5 bases). V was clipped by 1 base and J by 0 bases, with 9 bases between them. The CDR3 has 16 amino acids. Germline CDR1 is SEHNR and CDR2 is FQNEAQ (reference sequence).

The V and J genes are TRBV15 and TRBJ2-1; 10 bases agree with TRBD2. Looked up from germline, CDR1 is LNHNV and CDR2 is YYDKDF (reference sequence). This CDR3 is 15 amino acids long. Trimming at V came to 0 bases and at J to 6 bases, leaving 2 bases not matched to a gene. The CDR3, as DNA: TGTGCCACCAGCAGAGATACTAGCGGGGCCAATGAGCAGTTCTTC. This translates into CATSRDTSGANEQFF.

V usage is TRBV11-2 and J usage is TRBJ2-7; possibly TRBD1 for D (6 bases). This CDR3 has 17 amino acids. In germline, CDR1 is SGHAT, CDR2 FQNNGV. V was pared by 3 bases and J by 4 bases, with 22 bases between. The CDR3 sequence: CASSFQPGAQGGYEQYF. The CDR3 nucleotides are TGTGCCAGCAGCTTCCAGCCAGGGGCCCAGGGTGGGTACGAGCAGTACTTC.